This T cell receptor beta chain is from a study of T-cell reconstitution after alpha-beta-depleted transplantation in children. This clonotype turned up a few times. Its antigen is currently unknown. Study-level results: Several patients had high TCRbeta diversity at day 60; it came from surviving recipient T cells and thymic progenitors. About two months after transplant, alpha-beta T cells reportedly came from several hundred expanded graft clones. It was newly produced T cells that mostly accounted for T-cell counts and diversity one year after transplant.

CDR3 length equals 13 residues. V lost 4 bases, J lost 3 bases, and 3 bases stayed unmatched. CDR1 and CDR2 (germline): SQVTM, ANQGSEA. Preparation of the TCRbeta library was carried out with unique molecular identifiers. MiXCR, run by TCRdb on the PCR reads, gives a single entry per CDR3 protein. Counted here are 600,000 to 800,000 distinct CDR3 sequences, around 13% occurring once; the ten biggest clones make up about 0.79%. The gene calls are TRBV29-1 and TRBJ2-5; the match to TRBD1 covers 9 bases. Sequencing was performed on PBMCs, taken before TCRalphabeta/CD19-depleted stem cell transplant. The source is a girl aged 2 to 10 with congenital amegakaryocytic thrombocytopenia, due to receive a stem cell transplant. The CDR3 region is CSVVRTGEETQYF. The CDR3, as DNA: TGCAGCGTTGTTCGGACAGGGGAAGAGACCCAGTACTTC.